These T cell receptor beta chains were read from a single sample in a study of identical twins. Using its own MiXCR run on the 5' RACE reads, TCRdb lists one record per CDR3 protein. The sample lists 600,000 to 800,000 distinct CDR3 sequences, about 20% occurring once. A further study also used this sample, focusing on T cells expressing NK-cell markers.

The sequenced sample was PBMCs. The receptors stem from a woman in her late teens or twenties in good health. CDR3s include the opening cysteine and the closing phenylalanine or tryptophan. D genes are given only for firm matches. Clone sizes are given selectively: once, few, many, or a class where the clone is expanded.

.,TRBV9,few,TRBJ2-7,TGTGCCAGCAGCGTGGCGAGAAGCTCCTACGAGCAGTACTTC,CASSVARSSYEQYF
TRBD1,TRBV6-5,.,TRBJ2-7,TGTGCCAGCAGTTACCTTGCAGGGGGCGAGCAGTACTTC,CASSYLAGGEQYF
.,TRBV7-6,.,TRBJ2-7,TGTGCCAGCACCCCCCAGGACGGGTCCTACGAGCAGTACTTC,CASTPQDGSYEQYF
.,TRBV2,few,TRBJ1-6,TGTGCCAGCACTTCACCCCTCCACTTT,CASTSPLHF
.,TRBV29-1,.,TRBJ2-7,TGCAGCGTTGCGAGAGCTAGCGTTTCCTACGAGCAGTACTTC,CSVARASVSYEQYF
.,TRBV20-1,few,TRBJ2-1,TGCAGTGCGCTCTATTACAGGGATCTAAACAATGAGCAGTTCTTC,CSALYYRDLNNEQFF
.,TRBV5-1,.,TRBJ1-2,TGCGCCAGCAGCCCATCGACAGGCTCCACCCGGGGGCTCTACACCTTC,CASSPSTGSTRGLYTF
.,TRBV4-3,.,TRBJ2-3,TGCGCCAGCAGCCAAGATTGGCAAGGGGGACTCTTACTTCATACGCAGTATTTT,CASSQDWQGGLLLHTQYF
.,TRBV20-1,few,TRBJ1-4,TGCAGTGCTAGATGGAACACAGGGGAAAAACTGTTTTTT,CSARWNTGEKLFF
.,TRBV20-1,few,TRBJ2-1,TGCAGTGCTAGAGATCACTCCCCCCATCTGGGGGGATCCTACAATGAGCAGTTCTTC,CSARDHSPHLGGSYNEQFF
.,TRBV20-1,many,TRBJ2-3,TGCAGTGCCCCTTTTCGAGATACGCAGTATTTT,CSAPFRDTQYF
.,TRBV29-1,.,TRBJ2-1,TGCAGCGTTGGACCCCTCGGGGGCGATGAGCAGTTCTTC,CSVGPLGGDEQFF
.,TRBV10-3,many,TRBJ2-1,TGTGCCATCAGTGGTGCAAGCGCGAATGAGCAGTTCTTC,CAISGASANEQFF
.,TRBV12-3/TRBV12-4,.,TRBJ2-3,TGTGCCAGCAGTTTGCAGGGGGGACGAGATACGCAGTATTTT,CASSLQGGRDTQYF
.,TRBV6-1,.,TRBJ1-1,TGTGCCAGCAGCCCCTTGGGACACGCTGGGGCTGAAGCTTTCTTT,CASSPLGHAGAEAFF
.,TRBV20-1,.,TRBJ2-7,TGCAGTGCCCGGAACAGGTTTCGCTCCTACGAGCAGTACTTC,CSARNRFRSYEQYF
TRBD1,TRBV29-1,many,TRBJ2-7,TGCAGCGTGAGGTTAGAAGACAGGGGCGCCTACTTC,CSVRLEDRGAYF
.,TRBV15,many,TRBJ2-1,TGTGCCACCAGCCCAGGCGGGTGGAATGAGCAGTTCTTC,CATSPGGWNEQFF
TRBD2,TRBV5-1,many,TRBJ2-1,TGCGCCAGCAGCTTGACGAGCGGGAGCGATAATGAGCAGTTCTTC,CASSLTSGSDNEQFF
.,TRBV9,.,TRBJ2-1,TGTGCCAGCAGCGGCGACGGGGGGCGGAGTGAGCAGTTCTTC,CASSGDGGRSEQFF
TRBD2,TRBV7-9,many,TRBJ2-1,TGTGCCAGCAGCAAGTCCGGACTAGCGGGACTCAATGAGCAGTTCTTC,CASSKSGLAGLNEQFF
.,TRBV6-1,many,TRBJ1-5,TGTGCCAGCAGACGTAATAGCAATCAGCCCCAGCATTTT,CASRRNSNQPQHF
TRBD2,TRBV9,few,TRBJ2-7,TGTGCCAGCAGCGTAGGGGCTAGCGGGACCTACGAGCAGTACTTC,CASSVGASGTYEQYF
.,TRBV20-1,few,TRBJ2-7,TGCAGTGCTAGCCGGGGGGCGGGAGAGCAGTACTTC,CSASRGAGEQYF
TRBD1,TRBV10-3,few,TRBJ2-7,TGTGCCATCAGAGCTGACAGGGGGCGGTTCGAGCAGTACTTC,CAIRADRGRFEQYF
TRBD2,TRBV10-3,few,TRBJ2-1,TGTGCCATCAGTGAGTTGGGCGGGGGATCCTACAATGAGCAGTTCTTC,CAISELGGGSYNEQFF